A selection of T cell receptor beta chains follows, all from one sample in a study of T cells in Graves' hyperthyroidism and ophthalmopathy. TCRdb independently ran MiXCR on the multiplex PCR reads; one entry per CDR3 protein. The sample holds roughly 550,000 distinct CDR3 sequences, roughly a sixth seen once. The sample was blood. The receptors derive from a woman aged 25 to 39 with Graves' ophthalmopathy. CDR3s include the opening cysteine and the closing phenylalanine or tryptophan. The D gene is left open where the match is weak. Only some rows state a clone size, as once, few, many or a class for expanded clones.

v_call: TRBV20-1; clone_size: many; j_call: TRBJ2-1; cdr3_length: 12; d_call: TRBD2; cdr3_aa: CSGRGVVDEQFF; cdr3_nt: TGCAGTGGACGGGGGGTGGTAGATGAGCAGTTCTTC
v_call: TRBV12-3/TRBV12-4; clone_size: many; j_call: TRBJ2-7; cdr3_length: 15; d_call: NA; cdr3_aa: CASSLETDRAYEQYF; cdr3_nt: TGTGCCAGCAGTTTAGAGACCGACCGTGCCTACGAGCAGTACTTC
v_call: TRBV19; clone_size: NA; j_call: TRBJ2-3; cdr3_length: 18; d_call: TRBD2; cdr3_aa: CASSLEREPAVYTDTQYF; cdr3_nt: TGTGCCAGTAGTCTCGAGCGGGAGCCCGCCGTATACACAGATACGCAGTATTTT
v_call: TRBV19; clone_size: few; j_call: TRBJ1-5; cdr3_length: 13; d_call: NA; cdr3_aa: CASKIRGNQPQHF; cdr3_nt: TGTGCCAGTAAAATAAGGGGAAATCAGCCCCAGCATTTT
v_call: TRBV28; clone_size: many; j_call: TRBJ1-1; cdr3_length: 16; d_call: TRBD1; cdr3_aa: CASRSPGQGSSTEAFF; cdr3_nt: TGTGCCAGCAGATCCCCGGGACAGGGATCCTCCACTGAAGCTTTCTTT
v_call: TRBV30; clone_size: many; j_call: TRBJ2-3; cdr3_length: 15; d_call: TRBD2; cdr3_aa: CAWSSLAGVSDTQYF; cdr3_nt: TGTGCCTGGAGTTCATTAGCGGGAGTTTCAGATACGCAGTATTTT
v_call: TRBV7-2; clone_size: NA; j_call: TRBJ2-1; cdr3_length: 13; d_call: TRBD2; cdr3_aa: CASSPAGRNEQFF; cdr3_nt: TGTGCCAGCAGCCCAGCGGGACGCAATGAGCAGTTCTTC
v_call: TRBV28; clone_size: many; j_call: TRBJ2-5; cdr3_length: 16; d_call: TRBD2; cdr3_aa: CASSLAGGTFQETQYF; cdr3_nt: TGTGCCAGCAGTTTAGCGGGAGGCACATTCCAAGAGACCCAGTACTTC
v_call: TRBV5-8; clone_size: many; j_call: TRBJ2-7; cdr3_length: 15; d_call: TRBD2; cdr3_aa: CASSLEASGSYEQYF; cdr3_nt: TGTGCCAGCAGCTTGGAAGCTAGCGGCTCCTACGAGCAGTACTTC
v_call: TRBV2; clone_size: many; j_call: TRBJ2-4; cdr3_length: 12; d_call: NA; cdr3_aa: CASSDRVHIQYF; cdr3_nt: TGTGCCAGCAGTGACAGGGTGCACATTCAGTACTTC
v_call: TRBV10-3; clone_size: NA; j_call: TRBJ2-6; cdr3_length: 17; d_call: NA; cdr3_aa: CAISDPLRVSGANVLTF; cdr3_nt: TGTGCCATCAGTGATCCTCTCAGAGTCTCTGGGGCCAACGTCCTGACTTTC
v_call: TRBV20-1; clone_size: few; j_call: TRBJ1-2; cdr3_length: 11; d_call: NA; cdr3_aa: CRGGSNYGYTF; cdr3_nt: TGCAGGGGGGGGTCTAACTATGGCTACACCTTC
v_call: TRBV20-1; clone_size: NA; j_call: TRBJ2-7; cdr3_length: 12; d_call: NA; cdr3_aa: CSGTTRTYEQYF; cdr3_nt: TGCAGTGGTACGACTAGAACCTACGAGCAGTACTTC
v_call: TRBV5-5; clone_size: NA; j_call: TRBJ2-1; cdr3_length: 15; d_call: NA; cdr3_aa: CASSGTTGVQDEQFF; cdr3_nt: TGTGCCAGCAGCGGAACCACGGGAGTACAAGACGAGCAGTTCTTC
v_call: TRBV6-4; clone_size: NA; j_call: TRBJ2-3; cdr3_length: 14; d_call: TRBD2; cdr3_aa: CASSASGGDDTQYF; cdr3_nt: TGTGCCAGCAGTGCCTCGGGGGGGGACGATACGCAGTATTTT
v_call: TRBV7-3; clone_size: few; j_call: TRBJ2-1; cdr3_length: 15; d_call: TRBD2; cdr3_aa: CASSLGGGVYNEQFF; cdr3_nt: TGTGCCAGCAGCTTGGGGGGAGGGGTATACAATGAGCAGTTCTTC
v_call: TRBV15; clone_size: NA; j_call: TRBJ2-5; cdr3_length: 20; d_call: TRBD2; cdr3_aa: CATSRLAGGVSTSYQETQYF; cdr3_nt: TGTGCCACCAGCAGGCTGGCGGGAGGGGTGTCAACCTCGTACCAAGAGACCCAGTACTTC
v_call: TRBV20-1; clone_size: NA; j_call: TRBJ2-1; cdr3_length: 13; d_call: TRBD2; cdr3_aa: CSAPRGGGNEQFF; cdr3_nt: TGCAGTGCACCGCGGGGGGGGGGCAATGAGCAGTTCTTC
v_call: TRBV6-1; clone_size: NA; j_call: TRBJ1-3; cdr3_length: 14; d_call: NA; cdr3_aa: CASSELGSGNTIYF; cdr3_nt: TGTGCCAGCAGTGAATTAGGCTCTGGAAACACCATATATTTT
v_call: TRBV6-2/TRBV6-3; clone_size: many; j_call: TRBJ2-1; cdr3_length: 14; d_call: NA; cdr3_aa: CASSPLSSYNEQFF; cdr3_nt: TGTGCCAGCAGTCCACTGAGCTCCTACAATGAGCAGTTCTTC
v_call: TRBV20-1; clone_size: many; j_call: TRBJ2-5; cdr3_length: 14; d_call: TRBD2; cdr3_aa: CSARVAGGQETQYF; cdr3_nt: TGCAGTGCTAGAGTAGCGGGAGGTCAAGAGACCCAGTACTTC
v_call: TRBV20-1; clone_size: many; j_call: TRBJ2-5; cdr3_length: 14; d_call: NA; cdr3_aa: CSASPGPVQETQYF; cdr3_nt: TGCAGTGCTAGTCCGGGACCGGTCCAAGAGACCCAGTACTTC
v_call: TRBV20-1; clone_size: few; j_call: TRBJ1-5; cdr3_length: 15; d_call: NA; cdr3_aa: CSAGGDIYSNQPQHF; cdr3_nt: TGCAGTGCGGGGGGGGACATTTATAGCAATCAGCCCCAGCATTTT
v_call: TRBV27; clone_size: few; j_call: TRBJ1-1; cdr3_length: 14; d_call: NA; cdr3_aa: CASSFRGGITEAFF; cdr3_nt: TGTGCCAGCAGTTTTAGGGGGGGGATCACTGAAGCTTTCTTT
v_call: TRBV7-9; clone_size: many; j_call: TRBJ2-7; cdr3_length: 17; d_call: NA; cdr3_aa: CASSLEGLLRTPYEQYF; cdr3_nt: TGTGCCAGCAGCTTAGAGGGACTCCTAAGAACCCCCTACGAGCAGTACTTC
v_call: TRBV6-1; clone_size: NA; j_call: TRBJ2-2; cdr3_length: 13; d_call: TRBD1; cdr3_aa: CALQGAKTGELFF; cdr3_nt: TGTGCCTTACAGGGGGCCAAAACCGGGGAGCTGTTTTTT
v_call: TRBV18; clone_size: many; j_call: TRBJ2-3; cdr3_length: 15; d_call: TRBD2; cdr3_aa: CASSIAGGSQDTQYF; cdr3_nt: TGTGCCAGCTCAATAGCGGGAGGGAGTCAAGATACGCAGTATTTT
v_call: TRBV6-2/TRBV6-3; clone_size: many; j_call: TRBJ1-1; cdr3_length: 14; d_call: NA; cdr3_aa: CASSNTGTPTEAFF; cdr3_nt: TGTGCCAGCAGTAACACCGGGACTCCCACTGAAGCTTTCTTT
v_call: TRBV11-2; clone_size: many; j_call: TRBJ2-3; cdr3_length: 14; d_call: TRBD1; cdr3_aa: CASSQTGATDTQYF; cdr3_nt: TGTGCCAGCAGCCAAACAGGGGCCACAGATACGCAGTATTTT
v_call: TRBV5-1; clone_size: NA; j_call: TRBJ1-4; cdr3_length: 15; d_call: NA; cdr3_aa: CASSLDRVGSEKLFF; cdr3_nt: TGCGCCAGCAGCTTGGACAGGGTAGGGAGTGAAAAACTGTTTTTT
v_call: TRBV7-2; clone_size: many; j_call: TRBJ2-4; cdr3_length: 12; d_call: TRBD2; cdr3_aa: CASSFSGVTQYF; cdr3_nt: TGTGCCAGCAGCTTCAGCGGGGTAACTCAGTACTTC
v_call: TRBV7-9; clone_size: many; j_call: TRBJ2-1; cdr3_length: 15; d_call: TRBD1; cdr3_aa: CASSPDSTGKNEQFF; cdr3_nt: TGTGCCAGCAGCCCCGATTCGACAGGGAAGAATGAGCAGTTCTTC
v_call: TRBV5-1; clone_size: few; j_call: TRBJ2-7; cdr3_length: 14; d_call: NA; cdr3_aa: CASSLVPDTYEQYF; cdr3_nt: TGCGCCAGCAGCTTGGTCCCAGATACCTACGAGCAGTACTTC
v_call: TRBV7-2; clone_size: NA; j_call: TRBJ2-6; cdr3_length: 17; d_call: NA; cdr3_aa: CASSRRTGISGANVLTF; cdr3_nt: TGTGCCAGCAGCCGGCGGACCGGGATCTCTGGGGCCAACGTCCTGACTTTC
v_call: TRBV18; clone_size: many; j_call: TRBJ1-5; cdr3_length: 14; d_call: NA; cdr3_aa: CASSPARVNQPQHF; cdr3_nt: TGTGCCAGCTCACCTGCCAGGGTTAATCAGCCCCAGCATTTT
v_call: TRBV9; clone_size: NA; j_call: TRBJ1-4; cdr3_length: 16; d_call: NA; cdr3_aa: CASSPRGSATNEKLFF; cdr3_nt: TGTGCCAGCAGCCCGCGGGGGAGCGCAACTAATGAAAAACTGTTTTTT
v_call: TRBV28; clone_size: many; j_call: TRBJ2-7; cdr3_length: 12; d_call: NA; cdr3_aa: CASTRQPYEQYF; cdr3_nt: TGTGCCAGCACTCGGCAACCTTACGAGCAGTACTTC
v_call: TRBV20-1; clone_size: few; j_call: TRBJ2-1; cdr3_length: 11; d_call: TRBD2; cdr3_aa: CSAPSGTKQFF; cdr3_nt: TGCAGTGCCCCTAGCGGGACTAAGCAGTTCTTC
v_call: TRBV5-1; clone_size: many; j_call: TRBJ2-3; cdr3_length: 15; d_call: TRBD1; cdr3_aa: CASTRTGTSTDTQYF; cdr3_nt: TGCGCCAGCACCCGGACAGGGACTAGCACAGATACGCAGTATTTT
v_call: TRBV29-1; clone_size: many; j_call: TRBJ1-1; cdr3_length: 14; d_call: NA; cdr3_aa: CSVERARLNTEAFF; cdr3_nt: TGCAGCGTTGAGAGAGCCAGATTGAACACTGAAGCTTTCTTT
v_call: TRBV11-1; clone_size: NA; j_call: TRBJ2-2; cdr3_length: 14; d_call: TRBD2; cdr3_aa: CASAGTNSLRELFF; cdr3_nt: TGTGCCAGCGCTGGGACTAACAGCCTCAGGGAGCTGTTTTTT
v_call: TRBV7-2; clone_size: few; j_call: TRBJ2-1; cdr3_length: 13; d_call: NA; cdr3_aa: CAISSEWSNEQFF; cdr3_nt: TGTGCCATATCTAGCGAGTGGTCCAATGAGCAGTTCTTC
v_call: TRBV20-1; clone_size: many; j_call: TRBJ2-1; cdr3_length: 14; d_call: TRBD2; cdr3_aa: CSATSGSSYNEQFF; cdr3_nt: TGCAGTGCCACTAGCGGAAGCTCCTACAATGAGCAGTTCTTC
v_call: TRBV6-1; clone_size: NA; j_call: TRBJ2-2; cdr3_length: 13; d_call: NA; cdr3_aa: CASEGRNTGELFF; cdr3_nt: TGTGCCAGCGAGGGGAGAAACACCGGGGAGCTGTTTTTT
v_call: TRBV7-9; clone_size: few; j_call: TRBJ2-6; cdr3_length: 15; d_call: TRBD1; cdr3_aa: CASSFTGAGANVLTF; cdr3_nt: TGTGCCAGCAGCTTCACAGGGGCTGGGGCCAACGTCCTGACTTTC
v_call: TRBV29-1; clone_size: many; j_call: TRBJ1-1; cdr3_length: 13; d_call: NA; cdr3_aa: CSVQDPADTEAFF; cdr3_nt: TGCAGCGTCCAAGATCCAGCGGACACTGAAGCTTTCTTT
v_call: TRBV20-1; clone_size: many; j_call: TRBJ2-7; cdr3_length: 14; d_call: TRBD2; cdr3_aa: CSASLAGTLYEQYF; cdr3_nt: TGCAGTGCTTCACTAGCGGGGACCCTCTACGAGCAGTACTTC
v_call: TRBV12-3/TRBV12-4; clone_size: many; j_call: TRBJ2-7; cdr3_length: 12; d_call: NA; cdr3_aa: CASSATGMEQYF; cdr3_nt: TGTGCCAGCAGTGCGACAGGCATGGAGCAGTACTTC
v_call: TRBV9; clone_size: many; j_call: TRBJ2-3; cdr3_length: 17; d_call: TRBD1; cdr3_aa: CASSVDSGQDWADTQYF; cdr3_nt: TGTGCCAGCAGCGTGGATTCGGGACAGGATTGGGCAGATACGCAGTATTTT
v_call: TRBV12-3/TRBV12-4; clone_size: many; j_call: TRBJ2-2; cdr3_length: 14; d_call: TRBD2; cdr3_aa: CASNLAGGTGELFF; cdr3_nt: TGTGCCAGCAACCTTGCGGGGGGCACCGGGGAGCTGTTTTTT
v_call: TRBV5-1; clone_size: many; j_call: TRBJ2-7; cdr3_length: 19; d_call: TRBD2; cdr3_aa: CASSPSPPGLAGNRYEQYF; cdr3_nt: TGCGCCAGCAGCCCATCACCTCCGGGACTAGCGGGAAATCGATACGAGCAGTACTTC